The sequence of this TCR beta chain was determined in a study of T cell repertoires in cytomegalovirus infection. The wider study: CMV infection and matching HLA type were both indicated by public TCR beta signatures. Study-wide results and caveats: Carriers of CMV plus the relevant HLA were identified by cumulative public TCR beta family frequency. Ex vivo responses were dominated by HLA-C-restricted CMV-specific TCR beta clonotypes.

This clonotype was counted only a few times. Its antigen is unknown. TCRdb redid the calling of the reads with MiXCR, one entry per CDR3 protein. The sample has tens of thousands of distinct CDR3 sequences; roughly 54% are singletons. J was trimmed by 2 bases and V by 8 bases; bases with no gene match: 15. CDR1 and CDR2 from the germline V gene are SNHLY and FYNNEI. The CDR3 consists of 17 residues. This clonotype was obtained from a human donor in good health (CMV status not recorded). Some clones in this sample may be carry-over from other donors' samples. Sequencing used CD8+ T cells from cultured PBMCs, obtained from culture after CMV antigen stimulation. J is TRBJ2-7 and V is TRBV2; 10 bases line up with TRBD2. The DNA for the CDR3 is TGTGCCAGCCCGACAGAGCAAACTAGCGGGACCGCCTACGAGCAGTACTTC. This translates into CASPTEQTSGTAYEQYF.